This TCR beta chain was identified during a study of OX40 agonist ivuxolimab in advanced cancers. Study information: Ivuxolimab, an agonistic anti-OX40 (CD134) antibody, was given to patients. Overall study findings and caveats: In general, CD8+ T cells held more expanded clones than CD4+ did, on average. With doses of 0.1 to 3.0 mg/kg, CD4+ and CD8+ blood T cells had undergone clonal expansion by week 6.

Produced via immunoSEQ multiplex PCR; TCRdb's table is partial and in-frame only. The table includes 65,000 to 80,000 clones, approximately 82% detected once. CDR3 length: 15 residues. Germline V gene lookup returns CDR1 LNHDA and CDR2 SQIVND (reference sequence). The V gene lost 5 bases and the J gene lost 10 bases, with 18 bases spanning the gap. Drawing of blood for sampling happened at baseline, at cycle 4 day 1, and at cycle 7 day 1. This clone was picked up one time. Antigen: not known. This sequence joins TRBV19 and TRBJ1-6; D gene ambiguous. This TCR came from an adult with an advanced solid tumor such as melanoma, head and neck, liver or kidney cancer. Sequencing was performed on CD4+ or CD8+ T cells sorted from blood, taken in a trial of the OX40 agonist ivuxolimab. CDR3 nucleotide sequence: TGTGCCAGTAGTCCTCGTGATCTAGGTCGATCACCCCTCCACTTT. This sequence encodes CASSPRDLGRSPLHF. The complete variable domain, with remaining parts taken from reference TRBV19 and TRBJ1-6, reads DGGITQSPKYLFRKEGQNVTLSCEQNLNHDAMYWYRQDPGQGLRLIYYSQIVNDFQKGDIAEGYSVSREKKESFPLTVTSAQKNPTAFYLCASSPRDLGRSPLHFGNGTRLTVT.